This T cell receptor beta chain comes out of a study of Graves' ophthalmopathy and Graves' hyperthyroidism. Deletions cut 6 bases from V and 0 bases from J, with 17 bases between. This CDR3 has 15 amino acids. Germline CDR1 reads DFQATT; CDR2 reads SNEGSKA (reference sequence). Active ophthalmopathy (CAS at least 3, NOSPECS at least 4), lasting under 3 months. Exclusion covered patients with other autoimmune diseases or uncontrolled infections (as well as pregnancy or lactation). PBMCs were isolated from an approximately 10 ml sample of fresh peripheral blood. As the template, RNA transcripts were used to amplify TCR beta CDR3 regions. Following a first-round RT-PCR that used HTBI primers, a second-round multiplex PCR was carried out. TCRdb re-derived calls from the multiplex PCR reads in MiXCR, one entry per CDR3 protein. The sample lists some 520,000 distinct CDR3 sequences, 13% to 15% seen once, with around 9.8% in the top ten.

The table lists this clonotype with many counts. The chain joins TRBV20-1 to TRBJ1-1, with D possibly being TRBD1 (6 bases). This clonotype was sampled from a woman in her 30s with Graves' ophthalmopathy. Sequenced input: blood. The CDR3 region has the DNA TGCAGTGCGCGACCCAGGGGCCCCTTGAACACTGAAGCTTTCTTT. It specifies CSARPRGPLNTEAFF.